Sequencing of this T cell receptor (beta chain) was carried out in a study of CD8 T cells in ankylosing spondylitis. TCRdb analysed the 5' RACE reads with MiXCR anew, one entry per CDR3 protein. The data show under 450,000 distinct CDR3 sequences, roughly 20% seen once. Sequenced material: blood, either unsorted or a sorted T cell fraction (not recorded which). This receptor was obtained from a male donor with ankylosing spondylitis or in good health (not recorded which).

The CDR3 loop reads CASRWDIEAFF. DNA of the CDR3: TGTGCCAGCAGGTGGGACATTGAAGCTTTCTTT. The rearrangement links TRBV12-3 or TRBV12-4 to TRBJ1-1, with D possibly TRBD1 on 6 matching bases. The V end lost 6 bases, the J end lost 7 bases, and 9 bases lay between the germline ends. The CDR3 loop spans 11 amino acids.